This entry concerns a single T cell receptor (beta chain). This sample was taken from a study of blood T cell repertoires in COVID-19. Study in general: From the United States, Italy and Spain came samples of acute and convalescent COVID-19. From T cells, B-cell-depleted T cells, or PBMCs came the material, which was cDNA or gDNA.

In the original analysis: Quantification of nucleated cells was approximated via reference gene primer amplification. The table came from immunoSEQ multiplex PCR; TCRdb's copy has only in-frame clones and leaves some out. The D gene and trimming were derived from the DNA, and the V and J assignments and clone size from that table. The data show about 250,000 clones, about four fifths seen once. With V trimmed by 4 bases and J by 3 bases, 3 bases remained unmatched. From germline, CDR1 is SGHRS and CDR2 YFSETQ. The CDR3 sequence is 13 residues long. V gene TRBV5-1 combines with J gene TRBJ1-1, with TRBD1 matching 7 bases. Sample: peripheral blood. This TCR derives from an elderly man with acute or convalescent COVID-19. In DNA, the CDR3 is TGCGCCAGCAGCAAAACAGGGGACACTGAAGCTTTCTTT. This codes for CASSKTGDTEAFF.